This paragraph covers one T cell receptor beta chain sequence. The data were obtained in a study of T-cell reconstitution after alpha-beta-depleted transplantation in children. During its preparation, the TCRbeta library received unique molecular identifiers. Via MiXCR, TCRdb re-called the PCR reads, giving one row per CDR3 protein. The table includes roughly 500,000 distinct CDR3 sequences, around 12% detected once. Trimming removed 5 bases from V and 6 bases from J, with 17 bases in between. The germline V gene encodes CDR1 SNHLY and CDR2 FYNNEI. CDR3 length equals 15 residues. The J gene is TRBJ2-1, the V gene TRBV2, with no clear D. This receptor was obtained from a human donor who donated a stem cell graft to a child with combined immunodeficiency. The specimen was PBMCs from the stem cell graft donor, collected from the stem cell graft. The CDR3 is CASSLEQDPLNEQFF. The CDR3 bases are TGTGCCAGCAGTTTGGAGCAGGACCCCCTCAATGAGCAGTTCTTC.